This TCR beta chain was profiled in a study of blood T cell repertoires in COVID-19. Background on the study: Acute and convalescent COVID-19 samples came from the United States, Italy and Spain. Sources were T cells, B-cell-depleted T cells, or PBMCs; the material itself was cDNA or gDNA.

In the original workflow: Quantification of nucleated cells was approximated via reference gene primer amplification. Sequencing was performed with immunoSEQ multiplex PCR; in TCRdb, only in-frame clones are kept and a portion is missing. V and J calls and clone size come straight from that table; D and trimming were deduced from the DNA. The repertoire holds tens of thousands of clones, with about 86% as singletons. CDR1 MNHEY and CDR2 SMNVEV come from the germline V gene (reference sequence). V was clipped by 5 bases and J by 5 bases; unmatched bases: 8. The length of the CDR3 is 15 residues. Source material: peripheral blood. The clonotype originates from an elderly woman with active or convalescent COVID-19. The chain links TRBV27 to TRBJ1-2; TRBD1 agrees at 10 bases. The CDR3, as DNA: TGTGCCAGCAGTCCACGGACAGGGGGTTCGTATGGCTACACCTTC. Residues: CASSPRTGGSYGYTF.